A single sample is the source of the 23 T cell receptor beta chains below, sequenced in a study of OX40 agonist ivuxolimab in advanced cancers. The assay was immunoSEQ multiplex PCR, and TCRdb's table has in-frame clones only and misses some. The repertoire has 9,800 or so clones, roughly nine tenths of them found once; the top ten carry about 13%. Sequenced material: CD4+ or CD8+ T cells sorted from blood, taken in a trial of the OX40 agonist ivuxolimab. These receptors all stem from an adult with an advanced solid tumor such as melanoma, head and neck, liver or kidney cancer.

V gene TRBV30 combines with J gene TRBJ1-1; 10 bases fit TRBD1. The CDR3 is made up of 18 amino acids. Germline V gene data show CDR1 as GTSNPN and CDR2 as SVGIG (reference sequence). V lost 0 bases to trimming and J lost 1 base; unmatched junction nucleotides: 11. The CDR3 DNA sequence: TGTGCCTGGAGTGTATCTAGGGACAGGGGTTGGTGGAACACTGAAGCTTTCTTT. Its protein product is CAWSVSRDRGWWNTEAFF.

This chain uses TRBV18 with TRBJ2-7, with TRBD1 as a possible D gene (6 bases). Germline V gives CDR1 KGHSH, CDR2 LQKENI. Trimming cost V 5 bases and J 1 base, with 12 bases left between them. CDR3 length: 14 amino acids. Here the CDR3 DNA reads TGTGCCAGCTCATCACGGACAGAGTCCTACGAGCAGTACTTC. This gives the protein CASSSRTESYEQYF.

This chain links TRBV10-3 with TRBJ2-6; D is unclear. V lost 4 bases and J 0 bases, leaving 1 base between the germline ends. The CDR3 is 13 amino acids. Per germline, CDR1 ENHRY and CDR2 SYGVKD. The CDR3 DNA follows: TGTGCCATCAGTGCCTCTGGGGCCAACGTCCTGACTTTC. Residues: CAISASGANVLTF.

V gene TRBV27 combines with J gene TRBJ1-3; no firm D call. Germline V CDR1 and CDR2: MNHEY, SMNVEV (reference sequence). V was pared by 2 bases and J by 6 bases, with 11 bases between. The CDR3 length is 14 residues. CDR3 loop: CASSLQPASNTIYF. The CDR3 DNA reads TGTGCCAGCAGTTTACAACCGGCTTCAAACACCATATATTTT.

DNA of the CDR3: TGTGCCAGCAGTGAATCTAATTCACCCCTCCACTTT. This encodes CASSESNSPLHF. This chain joins TRBV6-1 and TRBJ1-6, with D unresolved. Germline CDR1 reads MNHNS; CDR2 reads SASEGT. With 2 bases removed from V and 6 bases from J, the gap between germline ends came to 2 bases. The CDR3 length is 12 residues.

The chain combines TRBV2 with TRBJ2-5; 8 bases line up with TRBD1. Trimming removed 4 bases from V and 2 bases from J; junction bases left unmatched: 6. This CDR3 has 15 residues. The germline V gene has CDR1 SNHLY and CDR2 FYNNEI. DNA of the CDR3: TGTGCCAGCAGTGCCGGACAGGGACGTCAAGAGACCCAGTACTTC. This codes for CASSAGQGRQETQYF.

This chain links TRBV5-1 with TRBJ1-2, with TRBD1 matching 8 bases. Germline assignment: CDR1 SGHRS and CDR2 YFSETQ. This CDR3 is 13 amino acids long. The trim removed 4 bases at V and 3 bases at J, leaving 2 bases unmatched. CDR3 sequence: CASSQQGDYGYTF. The CDR3 bases are TGCGCCAGCAGCCAACAGGGGGACTATGGCTACACCTTC.

V and J are TRBV10-1 and TRBJ2-7; D remains ambiguous. Between the trimmed V and J ends, which lost 0 bases and 2 bases, there was a span of 5 bases. This CDR3 spans 13 amino acids. Germline lookup yields CDR1 WNHNN and CDR2 SYGVQD (reference sequence). The CDR3 loop is CASSESFAYEQYF. The CDR3 DNA reads as TGCGCCAGCAGTGAGTCCTTCGCCTACGAGCAGTACTTC.

The V and J genes are TRBV30 and TRBJ2-7; 9 nucleotides align to TRBD2. CDR1 GTSNPN and CDR2 SVGIG come from the germline V gene (reference sequence). Trimming removed 2 bases from V and 5 bases from J; junction bases left unmatched: 10. The CDR3 totals 15 residues. CDR3 DNA: TGTGCCTGGAGTAGGGGTAGCGGGAGATCCCACGAGCAGTACTTC. Translating it yields CAWSRGSGRSHEQYF.

The gene calls are TRBV7-3 and TRBJ2-5; unclear D gene. CDR1 and CDR2 (germline): SGHTA, FQGTGA. This CDR3 spans 12 amino acids. V was clipped by 3 bases and J by 4 bases, with 6 bases between them. The DNA for the CDR3 is TGTGCCAGCAGCTTGGGTCGAGAGACCCAGTACTTC. Encoded protein: CASSLGRETQYF. The complete variable domain, with remaining parts taken from reference TRBV7-3 and TRBJ2-5, reads GAGVSQTPSNKVTEKGKYVELRCDPISGHTALYWYRQSLGQGPEFLIYFQGTGAADDSGLPNDRFFAVRPEGSVSTLKIQRTERGDSAVYLCASSLGRETQYFGPGTRLLVL.

The chain combines TRBV18 with TRBJ2-7; 7 bases line up with TRBD1. Unmatched junction bases numbered 1, after V lost 2 bases and J lost 0 bases. This CDR3 region has 14 residues. The germline V gene has CDR1 KGHSH and CDR2 LQKENI. CDR3 bases: TGTGCCAGCTCACCAGGGACAGACTCCTACGAGCAGTACTTC. This gives the protein CASSPGTDSYEQYF.

This chain joins TRBV10-3 and TRBJ2-3, with D possibly TRBD1 on 6 matching bases. The CDR3 has 13 residues. V dropped 7 bases and J dropped 4 bases, with 12 bases sitting between them. The germline V gene encodes CDR1 ENHRY and CDR2 SYGVKD. CDR3 sequence: CAINDDRPDTQYF. CDR3 DNA sequence: TGTGCCATCAACGACGACAGGCCAGATACGCAGTATTTT.

V and J are TRBV5-1 and TRBJ2-1; TRBD2 matches 7 bases. From germline, CDR1 is SGHRS and CDR2 YFSETQ. The CDR3 runs 20 residues. With V trimmed by 1 base and J by 0 bases, 16 bases remained unmatched. The CDR3 region has the DNA TGCGCCAGCAGCTTGAGGCGGGACCTAAGCGGGACGATCTCCTACAATGAGCAGTTCTTC. Translated: CASSLRRDLSGTISYNEQFF.

This clone was detected only a few times. The gene calls are TRBV6-1 and TRBJ2-1; D may be TRBD2 (6 bases). Germline CDR1 reads MNHNS; CDR2 reads SASEGT. Trimming took off 6 bases at V and 6 bases at J, with 18 bases between the two ends. CDR3 length: 15 residues. The CDR3 sequence: CASSRGWRDGNEQFF. For the CDR3, the DNA is TGTGCCAGCAGCCGCGGATGGCGGGACGGCAATGAGCAGTTCTTC.

This chain connects TRBV28 to TRBJ2-7; 8 positions agree with TRBD1. This CDR3 has 13 residues. J lost 10 bases, V lost 3 bases, and 8 bases had no gene match. Germline V gene lookup returns CDR1 MDHEN and CDR2 SYDVKM. The chain's CDR3 is CASSFTGGQVQYF. CDR3 in DNA: TGTGCCAGCAGTTTCACAGGGGGGCAGGTTCAGTACTTC.

The genes are TRBV6-5 and TRBJ1-3, with D uncertain. This CDR3 has 14 residues. Trimming cost V 7 bases and J 6 bases, with 16 bases left between them. Germline V gene sequence: CDR1 MNHEY, CDR2 SVGAGI. CDR3 bases: TGTGCCAGCATCCGATCCCCCCCGCTAAACACCATATATTTT. Its protein is CASIRSPPLNTIYF.

The V and J genes are TRBV29-1 and TRBJ2-1; TRBD2 aligns across 11 bases. CDR3 length equals 13 residues. V dropped 6 bases and J dropped 8; count of bases not matched to a gene: 6. Germline loops: CDR1 SQVTM, CDR2 ANQGSEA. The CDR3: CSVGTSGGHEQFF. CDR3 sequence (DNA): TGCAGCGTCGGGACTAGCGGAGGTCATGAGCAGTTCTTC.

The CDR3 sequence is CASRGGDSSNQPQHF. The CDR3 bases are TGTGCCAGCAGGGGGGGGGACAGTAGCAATCAGCCCCAGCATTTT. This chain connects TRBV6-1 to TRBJ1-5; TRBD1 matches 7 bases. V lost 6 bases, J lost 0 bases, and 5 bases stayed unmatched. Germline V lookup: CDR1 MNHNS, CDR2 SASEGT. The CDR3 length is 15 residues.

The rearrangement uses TRBV7-2 and TRBJ2-1; 8 bases agree with TRBD2. CDR1 and CDR2 from the germline V gene are SGHTA and FQGNSA. The CDR3 loop spans 15 amino acids. V lost 3 bases and J lost 6; bases outside the gene matches: 7. CDR3 DNA: TGTGCCAGCAGCTTTAGGAGCGGGAGATCCAATGAGCAGTTCTTC. It yields the protein CASSFRSGRSNEQFF. Drawing the rest from reference TRBV7-2 and TRBJ2-1, the complete variable domain is GAGVSQSPSNKVTEKGKDVELRCDPISGHTALYWYRQSLGQGLEFLIYFQGNSAPDKSGLPSDRFSAERTGGSVSTLTIQRTQQEDSAVYLCASSFRSGRSNEQFFGPGTRLTVL.

V is TRBV5-6 and J is TRBJ2-5; TRBD1 or TRBD2 may be the D gene (5 bases each). This CDR3 is 15 amino acids long. Per the germline V gene, CDR1 is SGHDT and CDR2 is YYEEEE. Trimming shortened V by 0 bases and J by 4 bases, and 13 bases separated the two germline ends. The CDR3 region is CASSLAPGSRETQYF. CDR3 in DNA: TGTGCCAGCAGCTTGGCCCCAGGGAGTCGAGAGACCCAGTACTTC.

On this clone: An end of the junction differs from the germline gene, which may be a read error. J is TRBJ2-5 and V is TRBV7-7; D is possibly TRBD1 (5 bases). The CDR3 totals 14 residues. Germline V lookup: CDR1 SSHAT, CDR2 FNYEAQ (reference sequence). As DNA, the CDR3 is TGTGCTAGCAGCTCATGGACGGAGCAGGGGACCCAGTACTTC. It translates to CASSSWTEQGTQYF.

The rearrangement joins TRBV6-5 to TRBJ2-2; weak D call: TRBD2 (6 bases). This CDR3 is built from 13 residues. Trimming pared 5 bases from V and 13 bases from J, leaving 17 bases between. The V gene's germline CDR1 is MNHEY and CDR2 SVGAGI. This chain's CDR3 is CASSPGLQGSLFF. For the CDR3, the DNA is TGTGCCAGCAGTCCGGGACTCCAAGGGTCGCTGTTTTTT.

The chain employs TRBV28 and TRBJ1-5; D unresolved. V was cut by 8 bases and J by 4 bases, with 9 bases left in between. The germline CDR1 and CDR2 sequences are MDHEN and SYDVKM. The CDR3 covers 12 residues. The CDR3 sequence is CASGRANQPQHF. CDR3 coding DNA: TGTGCCAGCGGGAGGGCGAATCAGCCCCAGCATTTT.